This T cell receptor (beta chain) was recorded in a study of cytotoxic CD8 clonotypes in ibrutinib-treated CLL. Looking at the study overall: IGHV unmutated 17 to 18; relapsed/refractory 11; treatment-naive around 14.

Method: immunoSEQ multiplex PCR; TCRdb's copy keeps in-frame clones and lacks some. The repertoire holds hundreds of thousands of clones, roughly 80% seen once, with over 5% in the top ten. Trimming took 5 bases from V and 0 from J, leaving 10 bases between them. Germline values: CDR1 KGHSH, CDR2 LQKENI. The CDR3 contains 15 residues. PBMCs were cryopreserved, and roughly 2.1 micrograms of genomic DNA from them went into TCR beta libraries. A word on this clone: No antigen is known for it.

Notes on the study in general: Clonality measured at baseline exceeded age-matched healthy donors, tracking circulating CD8+ T-cell counts.

The material was PBMCs, obtained before ibrutinib treatment. V is TRBV18 and J is TRBJ1-4; D unclear. This sequence originates from a human donor with chronic lymphocytic leukemia. This CDR3 reads CASSSETATNEKLFF. In DNA form, the CDR3 reads TGTGCCAGCTCATCCGAGACTGCAACTAATGAAAAACTGTTTTTT.